This TCR beta chain was sequenced during a study of Ad26.COV2.S vaccination and SARS-CoV-2 variants. Study-wide background: Intramuscular Ad26.COV2.S doses were given once or twice, 56 days apart.

TCRdb's table, derived via immunoSEQ multiplex PCR, lists solely in-frame clones and lacks some. The data contain approximately 500,000 clones, around 88% of them seen just once; the ten biggest clones take up 9.5% to 15%. The sample's treatment: roughly 18 received Ad26.COV2.S at low or high dose, single or two shots; roughly five received placebo; per-sample allocation not given. Vaccine and placebo recipients were sampled on day 63 after the first injection. This sequence was found in a person aged 18-65 years who received the Ad26.COV2.S COVID-19 vaccine or a placebo. Sequenced here: peripheral blood, sampled in a trial of Ad26.COV2.S vaccine versus placebo.

The CDR3 is CASTDGTAANYGYTF. DNA of the CDR3: TGTGCCAGCACCGACGGGACAGCAGCTAACTATGGCTACACCTTC. This chain connects TRBV6-5 to TRBJ1-2; 7 bases align to TRBD1. The length of the CDR3 is 15 residues. V trimming: 7 bases; J trimming: 0 bases; junction bases outside the gene matches: 8. CDR1 and CDR2 (germline): MNHEY, SVGAGI.